Described below is a single TCR beta chain sequence and its context. The CDR3 has 14 amino acids. The J segment lost 9 bases and the V segment lost 7 bases, leaving 14 bases of the junction unmatched. Per germline, CDR1 SQVTM and CDR2 ANQGSEA. These data originate in a study of blood T cell repertoires in COVID-19. Looking at the study overall: Nucleic acid was either cDNA or gDNA, and it came from T cells, B-cell-depleted T cells, or PBMCs.

Individuals drawn from under 30 US areas were roughly 18 to 100 years old. Participant reports of clinical history set cohort assignment. Authors' data handling: It was from reference gene primer amplification that nucleated cell counts were estimated. This table comes from immunoSEQ multiplex PCR, and its TCRdb copy is limited to in-frame clones, with some not included. V and J calls and clone size are those listed in that table; D and trimming were worked out from the DNA. This table holds 250,000 to 300,000 clones, about nine tenths found once. The TCR originated in a woman between 40 and 50 years old with acute COVID-19. Sample: PBMCs or T cells enriched from blood (not recorded which). The V call is TRBV29-1, the J call TRBJ2-1, with 8 bases aligning to TRBD1. The CDR3 region has the DNA TGCAGCGATACCTCAGGGGGCACAATTAGTGAGCAGTTCTTC. Its translation is CSDTSGGTISEQFF.